Presented here are 29 T cell receptor beta chains from one specimen sequenced in a study of T cells after yellow fever vaccination. In TCRdb, the 5' RACE reads were re-called with MiXCR into one record per CDR3 protein. The sample consists of some 340,000 distinct CDR3 sequences, around 11% of them appearing once. The sample here was CD4+ T cells sorted from PBMCs, taken 45 days after the yellow fever booster vaccination. These receptors all stem from a man between 18 and 35 years old who received the YFV17D yellow fever vaccine.

The chain is built from TRBV20-1 and TRBJ1-1, with unresolved D. V was pared by 2 bases and J by 3 bases, with 16 bases between. The CDR3 sequence is 15 residues long. Germline CDR1 and CDR2: DFQATT and SNEGSKA (reference sequence). This CDR3 reads CSARQPNLGYTEAFF. CDR3 nucleotides: TGCAGTGCTAGACAACCGAATTTAGGATACACTGAAGCTTTCTTT.

In this sample, this clonotype turned up a few times. V usage is TRBV18 and J usage is TRBJ1-1; D is perhaps TRBD1 (6 bases). CDR3 length: 13 amino acids. In germline, CDR1 is KGHSH, CDR2 LQKENI. Trimming pared 4 bases from V and 7 bases from J, leaving 13 bases between. This CDR3 is CASSQQGMGEAFF. In DNA, the CDR3 is TGTGCCAGCTCACAACAGGGAATGGGTGAAGCTTTCTTT.

This clonotype was found a few times. The chain employs TRBV4-2 and TRBJ2-7; tentatively, D is TRBD2 (5 bases). Looked up from germline, CDR1 is LGHNA and CDR2 is YNFKEQ. V lost 0 bases and J 2 bases, leaving 8 bases between the germline ends. CDR3 length equals 14 residues. The CDR3 bases are TGTGCCAGCAGCCAAGATCAGGAGGCCTACGAGCAGTACGTC. It specifies CASSQDQEAYEQYV.

V and J are TRBV6-2 or TRBV6-3 and TRBJ1-5, with a weak D call TRBD1 (6 bases). V lost 6 bases and J 4 bases, leaving 16 bases between the germline ends. The CDR3 runs to 15 residues. Germline lookup yields CDR1 MNHEY and CDR2 SVGEGT. The CDR3 coding sequence is TGTGCCAGCAGGGGGTCGGGGGGCAGTAATCAGCCCCAGCATTTT. Its protein is CASRGSGGSNQPQHF.

This clonotype showed up many times. This chain uses TRBV6-5 with TRBJ1-5; perhaps TRBD1 as D (5 bases). Per the germline V gene, CDR1 is MNHEY and CDR2 is SVGAGI. This CDR3 contains 16 residues. V dropped 5 bases and J dropped 5 bases, with 19 bases sitting between them. This CDR3 is CASSPLGGTLDQPQHF. The DNA of the CDR3 is TGTGCCAGCAGTCCCCTGGGAGGGACGTTGGATCAGCCCCAGCATTTT.

This sequence joins TRBV4-1 and TRBJ2-6; D call uncertain. Germline values: CDR1 MGHRA, CDR2 YSYEKL. V dropped 0 bases and J dropped 2 bases, with 8 bases sitting between them. This CDR3 spans 16 amino acids. In DNA form, the CDR3 reads TGCGCCAGCAGCCAAGATTCTGCAGCTGGGGCCAACGTCCTGACTTTC. It is translated as CASSQDSAAGANVLTF.

This rearrangement joins TRBV5-1 to TRBJ2-1; TRBD1 matches at 10 bases. Trimming at V came to 5 bases and at J to 4 bases, leaving 6 bases not matched to a gene. There are 15 residues in the CDR3. Germline V gives CDR1 SGHRS, CDR2 YFSETQ. This CDR3 is CASRSGTGAYNEQFF. Written as DNA, the CDR3 is TGCGCCAGCAGGTCCGGGACAGGGGCTTACAATGAGCAGTTCTTC.

This clonotype showed up many times. The chain links TRBV7-2 to TRBJ2-7; 11 positions match TRBD1. After removal of 5 bases from V and 6 bases from J, the junction contained 6 bases not matched to a gene. Germline lookup yields CDR1 SGHTA and CDR2 FQGNSA. This CDR3 region has 14 residues. The CDR3, as DNA: TGTGCCAGCAGCACCGGGACAGGGGGACGCGAGCAGTACTTC. The encoded protein is CASSTGTGGREQYF.

V and J are TRBV21-1 and TRBJ2-7. TRBV21-1 is flagged as a pseudogene. The CDR3 extends over 15 amino acids. CDR3 loop: CASSKVPGPTYEQYV. CDR3 bases: TGTGCCAGCAGCAAAGTCCCAGGACCTACCTACGAGCAGTACGTC.

This clonotype was seen a few times. This sequence joins TRBV5-6 and TRBJ2-7; 7 bases line up with TRBD1. The CDR3 is 15 amino acids. Germline V CDR1 and CDR2: SGHDT, YYEEEE. V lost 4 bases to trimming and J lost 1 base; unmatched junction nucleotides: 8. The CDR3 region is CASSEAQGKSYEQYV. The CDR3 bases are TGTGCCAGCAGCGAGGCACAGGGGAAATCCTACGAGCAGTACGTC.

This clonotype was seen more than once but under ten times. The rearrangement uses TRBV6-7 and TRBJ1-1; D perhaps matches TRBD1 (5 bases). TRBV6-7 is classed as an ORF, of uncertain function. V dropped 10 bases and J dropped 11 bases, with 20 bases sitting between them. The CDR3 sequence is 12 residues long. The CDR3 DNA follows: TGTGCCACCGTGACAGCTCCCGTTGCGGCTTTCTTT. This gives the protein CATVTAPVAAFF.

This clonotype was seen a few times. This chain uses TRBV28 with TRBJ2-7; D might be TRBD2 (5 bases). V lost 1 base to trimming and J lost 2 bases, with 12 bases between them. This CDR3 comprises 15 residues. Germline V gives CDR1 MDHEN, CDR2 SYDVKM. The CDR3 DNA reads TGTGCCAGCAGTTTATCTGTCGGGGTCCCCTACGAGCAGTACGTC. Translating gives CASSLSVGVPYEQYV.

The chain links TRBV6-5 to TRBJ1-1; D possibly corresponds to TRBD1 (5 bases). Trimming removed 2 bases from V and 1 base from J, with 14 bases in between. Germline V lookup: CDR1 MNHEY, CDR2 SVGAGI. There are 16 residues in the CDR3. CDR3 sequence reads: CASSYTIQAPNTEAFF. The CDR3 DNA reads TGTGCCAGCAGTTACACCATACAGGCCCCGAACACTGAAGCTTTCTTT.

The sample holds many counts of this clonotype. The CDR3 reads CASSTAGADTQYF. Here the CDR3 DNA reads TGCGCCAGCAGTACCGCCGGGGCAGATACGCAGTATTTT. The rearrangement joins TRBV4-3 to TRBJ2-3, with a possible D match to TRBD2 (5 bases). V lost 6 bases and J lost 4, with 11 bases in between. The CDR3 runs to 13 residues. Germline loops: CDR1 LGHNA, CDR2 YSLEER.

This clonotype was counted only a few times. This chain uses TRBV6-5 with TRBJ1-1; D gene ambiguous. V lost 2 bases to trimming and J lost 1 base, with 8 bases between them. Germline CDR1 MNHEY, CDR2 SVGAGI. The CDR3 covers 14 residues. CDR3 nucleotides: TGTGCCAGCAGTTACCGCGCCCAGAACACTGAAGCTTTCTTT. This sequence encodes CASSYRAQNTEAFF.

J is TRBJ1-1 and V is TRBV5-1; D gene uncertain. V was clipped by 9 bases and J by 6 bases, with 18 bases between them. The length of the CDR3 is 13 residues. The germline V gene has CDR1 SGHRS and CDR2 YFSETQ. CDR3 DNA: TGCGCCACCTCCAAAGACTCGGGATCTGAAGCTTTCTTT. Residues: CATSKDSGSEAFF.

This clonotype was observed a handful of times. The chain carries TRBV6-5 and TRBJ1-2; 9 bases are shared with TRBD1. Germline V gene lookup returns CDR1 MNHEY and CDR2 SVGAGI. J lost 7 bases, V lost 6 bases, and 15 bases had no gene match. There are 16 residues in the CDR3. In DNA form, the CDR3 reads TGTGCCAGCAGCAAGAGCCCGGGACAGGGAGAGTCTGGCTACACCTTC. Translating it yields CASSKSPGQGESGYTF.

As for this clonotype: The DNA is left out, because the CDR3 cannot be placed on it with certainty; the CDR3 is given as TCRdb lists it. The rearrangement links TRBV7-5 to TRBJ2-3; the table calls TRBD2, which could not be checked here. TRBV7-5 constitutes a pseudogene. Both ends counted, the CDR3 spans 19 residues. CDR3 protein: CISVPEAPGTSGGTDTQYF.

This clonotype was seen many times. This rearrangement joins TRBV29-1 to TRBJ1-3; TRBD1 is a possible D gene (5 bases). The CDR3 contains 15 residues. The V gene's germline CDR1 is SQVTM and CDR2 ANQGSEA. The V and J ends lost 8 bases and 0 bases respectively, with 17 bases between them. The CDR3 nucleotides are TGCAGCCCGACTATGGGGGGAACCTCTGGAAACACCATATATTTT. Its protein is CSPTMGGTSGNTIYF.

This clonotype came up a few times. The gene calls are TRBV5-1 and TRBJ2-2, with a tentative D call TRBD1 (5 bases). Germline-derived CDR1 and CDR2 are SGHRS and YFSETQ. The CDR3 length is 16 residues. Trimming took 1 base from V and 2 from J, leaving 12 bases between them. The DNA for the CDR3 is TGCGCCAGCAGCTTGAGGGTCAGGGTTAACACCGGGGAGCTGTTTTTT. It codes for CASSLRVRVNTGELFF.

V is TRBV5-1 and J is TRBJ1-1, with D tentatively TRBD1 (5 bases). Germline V gives CDR1 SGHRS, CDR2 YFSETQ. This CDR3 region has 15 residues. The V end lost 0 bases, the J end lost 0 bases, and 9 bases lay between the germline ends. CDR3 residues: CASSLGGSLNTEAFF. The CDR3 nucleotides are TGCGCCAGCAGCTTGGGGGGCAGCTTGAACACTGAAGCTTTCTTT.

This clonotype appeared a few times. The rearrangement uses TRBV9 and TRBJ1-1; D is perhaps TRBD1 (5 bases). The germline V gene has CDR1 SGDLS and CDR2 YYNGEE. The CDR3 extends over 13 amino acids. Trimming took off 3 bases at V and 1 base at J, with 7 bases between the two ends. Written as DNA, the CDR3 is TGTGCCAGCAGCGGGAGGGGGAACACTGAAGCTTTCTTT. Translating gives CASSGRGNTEAFF.

The rearrangement joins TRBV7-2 to TRBJ1-1; unclear D gene. The V gene lost 3 bases and the J gene lost 6 bases, with 14 bases spanning the gap. CDR1 SGHTA and CDR2 FQGNSA come from the germline V gene. This CDR3 has 14 amino acids. The DNA of the CDR3 is TGTGCCAGCAGCTTGAGGCTATTTGGCTCTGAAGCTTTCTTT. Translation: CASSLRLFGSEAFF.

A few counts support this clonotype. V is TRBV7-2 and J is TRBJ2-5; TRBD1 matches at 7 bases. Germline V gene lookup returns CDR1 SGHTA and CDR2 FQGNSA. CDR3 length: 14 amino acids. V was clipped by 5 bases and J by 0 bases; unmatched bases: 3. CDR3 coding DNA: TGTGCCAGCAGCAGGACAGGACACCAAGAGACCCAGTACTTC. Translating gives CASSRTGHQETQYF.

This clonotype was found many times. The chain couples TRBV11-2 to TRBJ2-2; TRBD2 matches 8 bases. The junction had 8 bases not matched to a gene; V was cut back by 8 bases and J by 3 bases. CDR1 SGHAT and CDR2 FQNNGV come from the germline V gene. This CDR3 is 15 amino acids long. CDR3 sequence reads: CASSRGGLYTGELFF. CDR3 coding DNA: TGTGCCAGCTCCCGGGGGGGACTGTACACCGGGGAGCTGTTTTTT. Full variable domain (remainder filled in from reference TRBV11-2 and TRBJ2-2): EAGVAQSPRYKIIEKRQSVAFWCNPISGHATLYWYQQILGQGPKLLIQFQNNGVVDDSQLPKDRFSAERLKGVDSTLKIQPAKLEDSAVYLCASSRGGLYTGELFFGEGSRLTVL.

The table lists this clonotype with many counts. The chain joins TRBV3-1 to TRBJ2-5; D is perhaps TRBD1 or TRBD2 (7 bases each). The CDR3 is made up of 15 amino acids. V lost 0 bases to trimming and J lost 5 bases, with 13 bases between them. Germline V gene lookup returns CDR1 LGHDT and CDR2 YNNKEL (reference sequence). CDR3 sequence reads: CASSQESRGGETQYF. CDR3 DNA sequence: TGTGCCAGCAGCCAAGAATCCAGGGGGGGTGAGACCCAGTACTTC.

At least ten counts were recorded for this clonotype. The rearrangement uses TRBV12-3 or TRBV12-4 and TRBJ1-5; D is unclear. Trimming shortened V by 4 bases and J by 1 base, and 8 bases separated the two germline ends. The CDR3 extends over 14 amino acids. The CDR3 sequence is CASSSTLSNQPQHF. The CDR3 DNA follows: TGTGCCAGCAGTTCGACCCTCAGCAATCAGCCCCAGCATTTT.

In its sample, this clonotype was seen a few times. This chain uses TRBV6-5 with TRBJ2-3, with D perhaps TRBD2 (5 bases). Germline V gives CDR1 MNHEY, CDR2 SVGAGI. CDR3 length equals 15 residues. With 4 bases removed from V and 2 bases from J, the gap between germline ends came to 13 bases. CDR3 region: CASSSRAGVTDTQYF. CDR3 DNA sequence: TGTGCCAGCAGTTCAAGGGCCGGGGTCACAGATACGCAGTATTTT.

This clonotype showed up many times. The chain uses TRBV25-1 and TRBJ1-2, with 7 bases aligning to TRBD1. V lost 6 bases, J lost 4 bases, and 8 bases stayed unmatched. This CDR3 contains 14 residues. From germline, CDR1 is MGHDK and CDR2 SYGVNS. CDR3 loop: CASSRGINLYGYTF. The CDR3 DNA reads TGTGCCAGCAGCAGGGGGATTAATCTCTATGGCTACACCTTC.